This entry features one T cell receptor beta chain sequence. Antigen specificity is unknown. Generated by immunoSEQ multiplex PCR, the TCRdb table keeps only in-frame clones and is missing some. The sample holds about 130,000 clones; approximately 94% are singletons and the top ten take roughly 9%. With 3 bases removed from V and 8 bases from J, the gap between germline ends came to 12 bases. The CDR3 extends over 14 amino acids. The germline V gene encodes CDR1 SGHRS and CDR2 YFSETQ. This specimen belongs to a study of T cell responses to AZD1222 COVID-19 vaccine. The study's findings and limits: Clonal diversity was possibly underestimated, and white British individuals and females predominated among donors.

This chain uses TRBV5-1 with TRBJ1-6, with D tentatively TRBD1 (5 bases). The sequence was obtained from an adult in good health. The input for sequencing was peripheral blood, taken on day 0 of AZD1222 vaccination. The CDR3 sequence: CASSWGRVDSPLHF. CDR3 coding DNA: TGCGCCAGCAGCTGGGGGAGGGTGGATTCACCCCTCCACTTT.